Below are 20 T cell receptor beta chains sequenced from a single sample in a study of early T cells in non-severe SARS-CoV-2 infection. TCRdb re-called the 5' RACE reads with MiXCR, one entry per CDR3 protein. The sample shows about 40,000 distinct CDR3 sequences, 4.7% of them seen only once. The source material was whole blood. The receptors were gathered from an adult who was a healthcare worker with PCR-confirmed SARS-CoV-2 infection or an uninfected control (not recorded which).

Points on this clonotype: This may stem from a read error, because a much larger clone lies one nucleotide away. The rearrangement links TRBV4-1 to TRBJ1-2, with 7 bases fitting TRBD1. Germline V lookup: CDR1 MGHRA, CDR2 YSYEKL. V lost 1 base to trimming and J lost 7 bases; unmatched junction nucleotides: 9. This CDR3 region has 15 residues. The DNA of the CDR3 is TGCGCCAGCAGCCAAGTGGGGACAGACTCCGGTGGCTACACCTTC. Translated, it gives CASSQVGTDSGGYTF.

This clonotype came up many times. The chain joins TRBV7-2 to TRBJ2-3; 10 bases align to TRBD2. Trimming removed 1 base from V and 8 bases from J; junction bases left unmatched: 18. Per germline, CDR1 SGHTA and CDR2 FQGNSA. CDR3 length: 19 amino acids. CDR3 sequence reads: CASSLVFSSGGARPGTQYF. In DNA, the CDR3 is TGTGCCAGCAGCTTAGTATTTTCCAGCGGGGGGGCGAGGCCAGGTACGCAGTATTTT.

This clonotype was picked up many times. This chain uses TRBV7-9 with TRBJ2-7, with 9 positions matching TRBD1. The V gene's germline CDR1 is SEHNR and CDR2 FQNEAQ (reference sequence). Trimming at V came to 5 bases and at J to 7 bases, leaving 6 bases not matched to a gene. This CDR3 spans 13 amino acids. CDR3 DNA sequence: TGTGCCAGCAGCCGAACAGGGGGCGATGAGCAGTACTTC. Translating it yields CASSRTGGDEQYF.

This clonotype appeared many times. The V call is TRBV6-4, the J call TRBJ1-1; no clear D gene. CDR1 and CDR2 (germline): MRHNA, SNTAGT. The CDR3 spans 15 residues. V was cut by 0 bases and J by 4 bases, with 12 bases left in between. The CDR3 nucleotides read TGTGCCAGCAGTGACTCGACCGGAGGAGGCACTGAAGCTTTCTTT. Translation: CASSDSTGGGTEAFF.

The rearrangement uses TRBV29-1 and TRBJ1-2; 7 positions match TRBD1. Trimming removed 4 bases from V and 6 bases from J; junction bases left unmatched: 8. Germline lookup yields CDR1 SQVTM and CDR2 ANQGSEA. The CDR3 is made up of 13 amino acids. The CDR3 protein is CSVGDRVLDGYTF. As DNA, the CDR3 is TGCAGCGTTGGCGACAGGGTTTTGGATGGCTACACCTTC.

This clonotype showed up many times. The junction shows a germline mismatch at one end, possibly a read error. V is TRBV20-1 and J is TRBJ2-7, with D possibly being TRBD1 (5 bases). The germline V gene encodes CDR1 DFQATT and CDR2 SNEGSKA (reference sequence). This CDR3 region has 12 residues. The CDR3 spells CSARDQGYEQYF. CDR3 nucleotide sequence: TGCAGTGCTCGAGACCAGGGCTACGAGCAGTACTTC.

This clonotype showed up many times. The rearrangement joins TRBV7-9 to TRBJ2-2; 7 bases map to TRBD2. CDR1 is SEHNR and CDR2 is FQNEAQ in the germline V gene (reference sequence). V lost 4 bases to trimming and J lost 1 base; unmatched junction nucleotides: 6. This CDR3 has 16 residues. CDR3 in DNA: TGTGCCAGCAGCTCCCCCCGGGGGGTGAACACCGGGGAGCTGTTTTTT. The encoded protein is CASSSPRGVNTGELFF.

The chain has TRBV18 and TRBJ2-1; tentatively, D is TRBD2 (5 bases). This CDR3 region has 15 residues. CDR1 is KGHSH and CDR2 is LQKENI in the germline V gene. The V and J ends lost 6 bases and 4 bases respectively, with 16 bases between them. The CDR3 sequence: CASSPRGDGYNEQFF. In DNA form, the CDR3 reads TGTGCCAGCTCGCCTCGGGGAGACGGATACAATGAGCAGTTCTTC.

J is TRBJ2-7 and V is TRBV11-2; TRBD2 aligns across 9 bases. CDR1 and CDR2 from the germline V gene are SGHAT and FQNNGV. CDR3 size: 18 residues. V was pared by 1 base and J by 0 bases, with 10 bases of the junction left unmatched. The CDR3 bases are TGTGCCAGCAGCTTAGGGCTTTCTAGCGGGACCAGCTCCTACGAGCAGTACTTC. This codes for CASSLGLSSGTSSYEQYF. The variable domain in full, completed from reference TRBV11-2 and TRBJ2-7, reads EAGVAQSPRYKIIEKRQSVAFWCNPISGHATLYWYQQILGQGPKLLIQFQNNGVVDDSQLPKDRFSAERLKGVDSTLKIQPAKLEDSAVYLCASSLGLSSGTSSYEQYFGPGTRLTVT.

This clonotype was seen a handful of times. The chain employs TRBV20-1 and TRBJ2-7; 10 nucleotides agree with TRBD1. This CDR3 comprises 14 residues. Germline CDR1 reads DFQATT; CDR2 reads SNEGSKA (reference sequence). J was trimmed by 5 bases and V by 2 bases; bases with no gene match: 6. The DNA for the CDR3 is TGCAGTGCTAGACCCTGGACAGGGGGAAACGAGCAGTACTTC. Translating it yields CSARPWTGGNEQYF.

This clonotype occurred many times. J is TRBJ2-2 and V is TRBV7-8; D is perhaps TRBD2 (6 bases). Germline CDR1 SGHVS, CDR2 FQNEAQ. The length of the CDR3 is 15 residues. V lost 5 bases and J 8 bases, leaving 18 bases between the germline ends. The CDR3 DNA is TGTGCCAGCAGCAGCTACCGGGACTCTAGGGGGGAGCTGTTTTTT. This gives the protein CASSSYRDSRGELFF.

Only a few counts were recorded for this clonotype. The genes are TRBV29-1 and TRBJ2-1; 7 bases match TRBD1. Germline V gene lookup returns CDR1 SQVTM and CDR2 ANQGSEA. The CDR3 covers 14 residues. After removal of 5 bases from V and 8 bases from J, the junction contained 12 bases not matched to a gene. DNA for the CDR3: TGCAGCGTTCGTAAGGACAGGTCGCGGTATGAGCAGTTCTTC. The encoded protein is CSVRKDRSRYEQFF.

Ten or more counts support this clonotype. The V gene is TRBV11-3, the J gene TRBJ2-7; perhaps TRBD2 as D (6 bases). The CDR3 runs 13 residues. Between the trimmed V and J ends, which lost 2 bases and 1 base, there was a span of 6 bases. Germline V lookup: CDR1 SGHNT, CDR2 YENEEA. CDR3 DNA: TGTGCCAGCAGCTTACGGGGGTCCTACGAGCAGTACTTC. It yields the protein CASSLRGSYEQYF.

This clonotype occurred many times. The CDR3 spells CASSYQSSGTYEQYF. CDR3 in DNA: TGTGCCAGCAGTTACCAGTCTAGCGGAACCTACGAGCAGTACTTC. This chain joins TRBV6-5 and TRBJ2-7; 7 bases align to TRBD2. With 2 bases clipped from V and 2 bases from J, the junction kept 6 bases outside the gene matches. Germline values: CDR1 MNHEY, CDR2 SVGAGI. The CDR3 runs to 15 residues.

The table lists this clonotype with a few counts. The V gene is TRBV9, the J gene TRBJ2-7; 10 bases fit TRBD2. CDR1 SGDLS and CDR2 YYNGEE come from the germline V gene. Germline trimming cut 3 bases from V and 5 bases from J; bases unmatched to any gene: 8. The CDR3 spans 15 residues. CDR3 loop: CASSASGRLFNEQYF. CDR3 bases: TGTGCCAGCAGCGCTAGCGGGAGACTTTTCAACGAGCAGTACTTC.

This clonotype was detected ten times or more. The chain recombines TRBV20-1 with TRBJ1-3; unclear D gene. Germline V lookup: CDR1 DFQATT, CDR2 SNEGSKA (reference sequence). The CDR3 is made up of 16 amino acids. V dropped 6 bases and J dropped 0 bases, with 18 bases sitting between them. The CDR3 DNA reads TGCAGTGCCAGACCCAAGGACCGATACTCTGGAAACACCATATATTTT. The encoded protein is CSARPKDRYSGNTIYF.

This clonotype was seen many times. The gene calls are TRBV4-1 and TRBJ2-1, with D perhaps matching TRBD1 (6 bases). Germline values: CDR1 MGHRA, CDR2 YSYEKL. The CDR3 contains 13 residues. The V gene lost 4 bases and the J gene lost 4 bases, with 8 bases spanning the gap. The CDR3 loop reads CASSPTGYNEQFF. CDR3 DNA: TGCGCCAGCAGCCCTACAGGGTACAATGAGCAGTTCTTC.

This clonotype was counted only a few times. J is TRBJ2-1 and V is TRBV4-3; D not certain. Per the germline V gene, CDR1 is LGHNA and CDR2 is YSLEER. The CDR3 runs to 16 residues. V dropped 1 base and J dropped 0 bases, with 10 bases sitting between them. The CDR3 protein is CASSQGTASSYNEQFF. Here the CDR3 DNA reads TGCGCCAGCAGCCAAGGGACGGCCAGCTCCTACAATGAGCAGTTCTTC.

This clonotype was seen a few times. This chain joins TRBV7-8 and TRBJ2-2; the match to TRBD1 covers 9 bases. The ends lost 5 bases at V and 3 bases at J; junction bases unmatched: 4. The CDR3 sequence is 15 residues long. Germline V gene sequence: CDR1 SGHVS, CDR2 FQNEAQ. CDR3 amino acids: CASSLWDRDTGELFF. The CDR3 nucleotides are TGTGCCAGCAGCCTATGGGACAGGGACACCGGGGAGCTGTTTTTT.

This clonotype appeared a few times. The rearrangement links TRBV5-1 to TRBJ2-5; D may be TRBD1 (5 bases). The CDR3 has 16 residues. Trimming removed 0 bases at V and 3 bases at J, with 15 bases between. Looked up from germline, CDR1 is SGHRS and CDR2 is YFSETQ. The CDR3, as DNA: TGCGCCAGCAGCTTGGGCCCAGTTAGCAGGGAAGAGACCCAGTACTTC. Translated, it gives CASSLGPVSREETQYF.